This T cell receptor (beta chain) was identified during a study of CD8 T cells in Susac syndrome. The authors reverse transcribed roughly 0.5 to 1 ug RNA with random hexamers. Using its own MiXCR run on the immunoSEQ multiplex PCR reads, TCRdb lists one record per CDR3 protein. This repertoire shows some 170,000 distinct CDR3 sequences, roughly 94% found once; its top ten account for around 0.1%. CD8+ and CD4+ T cells were negatively isolated; TEMRA cells were FACS-enriched. The germline gives CDR1 SQVTM, CDR2 ANQGSEA. The V and J ends lost 6 bases and 1 base, in that order; junction bases with no gene match: 7. This CDR3 contains 14 residues.

Material: CD4+ T cells from PBMCs. The clonotype originates from a human donor with Susac syndrome. The rearrangement links TRBV29-1 to TRBJ1-2; 8 nucleotides agree with TRBD1. The CDR3 DNA reads as TGCAGCGTAGGGAGGACAGGGAGTAACTATGGCTACACCTTC. This sequence encodes CSVGRTGSNYGYTF.